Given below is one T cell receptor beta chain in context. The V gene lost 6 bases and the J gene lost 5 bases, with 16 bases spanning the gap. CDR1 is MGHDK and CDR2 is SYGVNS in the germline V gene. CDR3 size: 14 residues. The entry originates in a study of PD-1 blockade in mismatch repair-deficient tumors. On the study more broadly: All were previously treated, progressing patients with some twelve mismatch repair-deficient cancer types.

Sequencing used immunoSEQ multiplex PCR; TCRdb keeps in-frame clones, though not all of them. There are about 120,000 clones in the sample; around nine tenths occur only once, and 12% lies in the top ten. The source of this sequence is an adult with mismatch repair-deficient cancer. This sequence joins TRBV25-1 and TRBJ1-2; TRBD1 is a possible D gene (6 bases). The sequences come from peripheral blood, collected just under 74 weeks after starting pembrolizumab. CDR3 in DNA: TGTGCCAGCAGGGAGGGGGGACCGGGTTATGGCTACACCTTC. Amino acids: CASREGGPGYGYTF.